This T cell receptor beta chain originates from a study of cytotoxic CD8 clonotypes in ibrutinib-treated CLL. The germline gives CDR1 SGHDT, CDR2 YYEEEE. There are 15 residues in the CDR3. Losses at the gene ends were 0 bases for V and 5 bases for J; bases not matched to a gene: 2. Target depth was 1 in 200,000 to 1 in 1 million T cells, about 10x per clonotype. Clones were sequenced by immunoSEQ multiplex PCR, and TCRdb holds only the in-frame ones, with some missing. The sample holds around 50,000 clones, more than 55% seen once. The receptor's source is a human donor with chronic lymphocytic leukemia. Source: PBMCs, taken after 24 months of ibrutinib treatment. This rearrangement joins TRBV5-6 to TRBJ2-1, with 10 bases fitting TRBD2. The CDR3 protein is CASSLAAGGHNEQFF. The CDR3 nucleotides read TGTGCCAGCAGCTTGGCAGCGGGGGGGCACAATGAGCAGTTCTTC. Supplemented by reference TRBV5-6 and TRBJ2-1, the full variable domain reads DAGVTQSPTHLIKTRGQQVTLRCSPKSGHDTVSWYQQALGQGPQFIFQYYEEEERQRGNFPDRFSGHQFPNYSSELNVNALLLGDSALYLCASSLAAGGHNEQFFGPGTRLTVL.